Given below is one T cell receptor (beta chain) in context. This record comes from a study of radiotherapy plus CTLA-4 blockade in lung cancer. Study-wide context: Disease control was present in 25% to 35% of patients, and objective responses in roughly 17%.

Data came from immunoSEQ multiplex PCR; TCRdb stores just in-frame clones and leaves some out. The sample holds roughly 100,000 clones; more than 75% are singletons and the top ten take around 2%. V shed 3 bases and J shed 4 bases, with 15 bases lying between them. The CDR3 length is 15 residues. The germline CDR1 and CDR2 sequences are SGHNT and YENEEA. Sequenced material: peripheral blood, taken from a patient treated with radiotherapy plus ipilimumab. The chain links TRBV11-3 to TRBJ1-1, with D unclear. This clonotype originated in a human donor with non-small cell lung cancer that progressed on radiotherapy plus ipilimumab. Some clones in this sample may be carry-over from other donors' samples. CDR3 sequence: CASSLDAMASTEAFF. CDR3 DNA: TGTGCCAGCAGCTTGGACGCCATGGCGAGCACTGAAGCTTTCTTT.